This TCR beta chain was documented in a study of blood T cell repertoires in COVID-19. In the study overall: The United States, Italy and Spain provided the acute and convalescent COVID-19 samples.

This CDR3 is built from 15 residues. Trimming shortened V by 1 base and J by 1 base, and 8 bases separated the two germline ends. Germline lookup yields CDR1 SGHDT and CDR2 YYEEEE. In the study's own analysis: Amplification of reference gene primers provided the estimated nucleated cell counts. Profiling relied on immunoSEQ multiplex PCR, and the TCRdb table lists in-frame clones only, not all of them. That table supplies the V and J calls and clone size; D and trimming were determined from the DNA. The repertoire holds more than 100,000 clones, with 88% as singletons. The source of this sequence is a man between 65 and 80 years old with active COVID-19. This sequence joins TRBV5-6 and TRBJ1-4, with D tentatively TRBD1 (5 bases). Sequenced: peripheral blood. The CDR3 spells CASSLFQGTNEKLFF. For the CDR3, the DNA is TGTGCCAGCAGCTTGTTTCAGGGAACTAATGAAAAACTGTTTTTT.